This T cell receptor (beta chain) derives from a study of blood T cell repertoires in COVID-19. Across the study: The analysed material was cDNA or gDNA that came from T cells, B-cell-depleted T cells, or PBMCs.

Germline V CDR1 and CDR2: MNHNS, SASEGT. This CDR3 comprises 13 residues. V lost 2 bases to trimming and J lost 7 bases, with 11 bases between them. Generated by immunoSEQ multiplex PCR, the TCRdb table keeps only in-frame clones and is missing some. The sample lists about 55,000 clones; 83% were seen once. The sample was peripheral blood. The clonotype was recovered from an older woman with acute or convalescent COVID-19. This sequence joins TRBV6-1 and TRBJ1-2, with D perhaps matching TRBD1 (6 bases). The CDR3 region is CASSEQVGAGYTF. The CDR3 DNA sequence: TGTGCCAGCAGTGAACAGGTGGGGGCTGGCTACACCTTC.